This TCR beta chain was captured in a study of OX40 agonist ivuxolimab in advanced cancers. Whole-study context: Participants, roughly 80% male, averaged approximately 60 years of age, ranging from about 23 to 85. Past anti-PD-1, anti-PD-L1 or anti-CTLA-4 therapy was accepted, and 40% had received some. Partial responses were seen in three patients, one with hepatocellular carcinoma and two with cutaneous melanoma. Study-wide results and caveats: Determination of antigen specificity was not performed for the expanded peripheral T cells.

This clone has just one count. Its antigen is unidentified. Method: immunoSEQ multiplex PCR; TCRdb's copy keeps in-frame clones and lacks some. The profile shows about 26,000 clones, about 76% of them singletons. The CDR3 is made up of 15 amino acids. CDR1 MNHEY and CDR2 SMNVEV come from the germline V gene (reference sequence). V lost 1 base and J lost 3; bases outside the gene matches: 4. This clonotype originated in an adult with an advanced solid tumor such as melanoma, head and neck, liver or kidney cancer. The specimen comprised CD4+ or CD8+ T cells sorted from blood, sampled in a trial of the OX40 agonist ivuxolimab. The J gene is TRBJ1-2, the V gene TRBV27; TRBD1 aligns across 8 bases. CDR3 sequence: CASSLYPGGDYGYTF. CDR3 coding DNA: TGTGCCAGCAGTTTATATCCAGGGGGCGACTATGGCTACACCTTC.